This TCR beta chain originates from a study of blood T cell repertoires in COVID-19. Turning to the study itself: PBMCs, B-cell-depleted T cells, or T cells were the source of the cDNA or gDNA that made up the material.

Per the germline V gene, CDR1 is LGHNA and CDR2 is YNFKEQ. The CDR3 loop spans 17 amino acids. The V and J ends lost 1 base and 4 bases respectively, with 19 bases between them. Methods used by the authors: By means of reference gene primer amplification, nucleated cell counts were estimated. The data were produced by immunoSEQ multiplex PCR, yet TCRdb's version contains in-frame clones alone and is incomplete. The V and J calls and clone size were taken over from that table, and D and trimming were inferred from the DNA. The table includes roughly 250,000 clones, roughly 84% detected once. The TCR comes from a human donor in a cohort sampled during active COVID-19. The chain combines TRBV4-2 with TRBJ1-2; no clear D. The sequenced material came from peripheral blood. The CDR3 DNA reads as TGTGCCAGCAGCCAAGGCTTGGGTCCAGGCATTATCTATGGCTACACCTTC. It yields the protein CASSQGLGPGIIYGYTF.